This TCR beta chain was found in a study of blood T cell repertoires in COVID-19. Study summary: Collection of acute and convalescent COVID-19 samples took place in the United States, Italy and Spain.

Here immunoSEQ multiplex PCR was the method, and the copy in TCRdb shows in-frame clones only, minus some. This table has roughly 250,000 clones, about four fifths appearing once. The length of the CDR3 is 15 residues. Unmatched junction bases numbered 6, after V lost 2 bases and J lost 5 bases. CDR1 KGHSH and CDR2 LQKENI come from the germline V gene. The material sequenced was peripheral blood. This TCR was sampled from a man aged 50-59 years with acute or convalescent COVID-19. V gene TRBV18 combines with J gene TRBJ2-1; TRBD2 agrees at 7 bases. DNA for the CDR3: TGTGCCAGCTCACCATCGGCTAGCGGAGACAATGAGCAGTTCTTC. It is translated as CASSPSASGDNEQFF.